One and the same sample provided the 8 T cell receptor beta chains below, sequenced in a study of cytomegalovirus exposure and HLA in healthy donors. The PCR employed 60 Vbeta primers together with 13 Jbeta primers. The repertoire was sequenced with immunoSEQ multiplex PCR; TCRdb's copy has only in-frame clones and lacks some. The sample lists approximately 210,000 clones; 70% to 90% were seen once. The sequenced sample was PBMCs. The source of these receptors is a woman aged 18-30 years in good health and CMV-seronegative.

The genes are TRBV5-1 and TRBJ2-1; D gene ambiguous. CDR1 SGHRS and CDR2 YFSETQ come from the germline V gene. This CDR3 region has 12 residues. Trimming took 1 base from V and 8 from J, leaving 7 bases between them. The chain's CDR3 is CASSLSSDEQFF. In nucleotides, the CDR3 is TGCGCCAGCAGCTTGAGTTCAGATGAGCAGTTCTTC.

The chain uses TRBV6-1 and TRBJ1-2, with D perhaps TRBD1 (6 bases). Germline V gene lookup returns CDR1 MNHNS and CDR2 SASEGT. The CDR3 extends over 15 amino acids. With 5 bases removed from V and 0 bases from J, the gap between germline ends came to 13 bases. Written as DNA, the CDR3 is TGTGCCAGCAGTCGGAGGGGGGGAGCTAACTATGGCTACACCTTC. It encodes CASSRRGGANYGYTF.

The chain is built from TRBV5-4 and TRBJ2-7; TRBD2 aligns across 10 bases. After removal of 4 bases from V and 3 bases from J, the junction contained 10 bases not matched to a gene. Germline loops: CDR1 SGHNT, CDR2 YYREEE (reference sequence). This CDR3 spans 16 amino acids. The CDR3 spells CASSLDSGRGDYEQYF. CDR3 sequence (DNA): TGTGCCAGCAGCCTGGACAGCGGGAGGGGGGACTACGAGCAGTACTTC.

The chain uses TRBV11-2 and TRBJ2-5, with TRBD2 identical over 8 bases. Germline V gene sequence: CDR1 SGHAT, CDR2 FQNNGV. The CDR3 covers 13 residues. Trimming took 5 bases from V and 7 from J; bases not matched to a gene: 6. The CDR3 DNA follows: TGTGCCAGCAGCGCCTTGACTAGCGCGACCCAGTACTTC. Protein product: CASSALTSATQYF.

The chain combines TRBV18 with TRBJ1-5; D might be TRBD1 (5 bases). V was pared by 2 bases and J by 2 bases, with 13 bases between. Germline V CDR1 and CDR2: KGHSH, LQKENI. This CDR3 has 16 residues. The CDR3 loop is CASSPNIQGGNQPQHF. CDR3 coding DNA: TGTGCCAGCTCACCAAATATTCAAGGGGGCAATCAGCCCCAGCATTTT.

This chain connects TRBV19 to TRBJ2-1; D may be TRBD2 (6 bases). This CDR3 has 17 amino acids. Germline CDR1 and CDR2: LNHDA and SQIVND (reference sequence). V was cut by 2 bases and J by 3 bases, with 17 bases left in between. CDR3 region: CASSIPDPREFYNEQFF. Written as DNA, the CDR3 is TGTGCCAGTAGTATACCGGACCCGCGGGAATTCTACAATGAGCAGTTCTTC.

This clone has a single count. The CDR3 coding sequence is TGTGCTAGTGGTTTGTTCACCGGGACTAGCGGGGGGGAGCAGTTCTTC. Translated, it gives CASGLFTGTSGGEQFF. The chain combines TRBV12-5 with TRBJ2-1; 15 nucleotides match TRBD2. There are 16 residues in the CDR3. V dropped 2 bases and J dropped 10; count of bases not matched to a gene: 6. Germline assignment: CDR1 LGHNT and CDR2 FRNRAP.

The V and J genes are TRBV4-3 and TRBJ1-2; tentatively, D is TRBD1 (6 bases). Germline assignment: CDR1 LGHNA and CDR2 YSLEER. This CDR3 is built from 17 residues. Trimming left V 0 bases short and J 4 bases short, with 18 bases between. The CDR3 DNA is TGCGCCAGCAGCCAAGATAGATTCCGGCAGGGGAGCTATGGCTACACCTTC. It translates to CASSQDRFRQGSYGYTF.